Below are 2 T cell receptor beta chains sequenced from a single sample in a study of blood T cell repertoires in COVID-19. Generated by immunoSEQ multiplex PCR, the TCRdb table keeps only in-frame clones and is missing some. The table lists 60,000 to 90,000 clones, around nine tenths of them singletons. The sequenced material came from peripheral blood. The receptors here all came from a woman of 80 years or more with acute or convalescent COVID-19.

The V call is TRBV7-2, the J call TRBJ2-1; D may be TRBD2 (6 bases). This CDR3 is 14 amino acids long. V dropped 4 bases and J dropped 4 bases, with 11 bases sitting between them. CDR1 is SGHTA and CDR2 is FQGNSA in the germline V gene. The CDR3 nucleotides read TGTGCCAGCAGCTATGGGACTTTTTACAATGAGCAGTTCTTC. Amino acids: CASSYGTFYNEQFF.

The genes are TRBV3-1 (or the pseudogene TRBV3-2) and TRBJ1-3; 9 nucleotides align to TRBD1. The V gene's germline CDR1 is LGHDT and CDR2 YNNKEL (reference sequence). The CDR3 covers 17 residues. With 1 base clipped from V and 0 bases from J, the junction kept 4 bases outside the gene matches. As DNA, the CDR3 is TGTGCCAGCAGCCAAGTGGGACAGGGCCTCTCTGGAAACACCATATATTTT. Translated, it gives CASSQVGQGLSGNTIYF.